The clone carrying this TCR beta chain was seen only once. The data were obtained in a study of Graves' ophthalmopathy and Graves' hyperthyroidism. The CDR3 spans 17 residues. Trimming took 6 bases from V and 4 from J, leaving 24 bases between them. RNA transcripts were the template, and TCR beta CDR3 regions were amplified from them. RT-PCR in the first round used HTBI primers; a second-round multiplex PCR followed. TCRdb re-derived calls from the multiplex PCR reads in MiXCR, one entry per CDR3 protein. The sample has around 600,000 distinct CDR3 sequences, over 40% seen once. Sequenced input: peripheral blood. This receptor was identified in an adult man with Graves' ophthalmopathy. The V gene is TRBV12-3 or TRBV12-4, the J gene TRBJ1-1, with a weak D call TRBD1 (5 bases). CDR3 protein: CASRPGPVVSMSTEAFF. The CDR3, as DNA: TGTGCCAGCAGGCCGGGACCAGTGGTTTCGATGAGCACTGAAGCTTTCTTT.